This T cell receptor (beta chain) stems from a study of T cells expressing NK-cell markers. Study summary: Sequencing of TCR beta repertoires drew on sorted CD3+CD56+NKG2C+, CD3+CD56+NKG2C- and CD3+CD56-NKG2C+ T cells.

General study points: Of CD8+ T cells, roughly 1.0-8% belonged to dominant NKG2C+ clonotypes in six or seven donors. It is unclear if expanded NKG2C-expressing clones target HCMV antigens.

To note about this clonotype: Antigen specificity is unknown.

UMIs accompanied the 5'RACE template switching by which TCR beta cDNA was made. TCRdb re-called the 5' RACE reads; one entry per CDR3 protein, DNA not given. The sample includes 400,000 to 450,000 distinct CDR3 sequences. Material for sequencing was blood T cells: a sorted CD56 or NKG2C T cell subset, CD4+ or CD8+ T cells, or bulk PBMC T cells (not recorded which). The sequence came from a woman aged 18-70 years in good health.

The CDR3 here is CASSQGNGLVPLHF. This chain links TRBV18 with TRBJ1-6. Germline-derived CDR1 and CDR2 are KGHSH and LQKENI. This CDR3 comprises 14 residues. The complete variable domain, with remaining parts taken from reference TRBV18 and TRBJ1-6, reads NAGVMQNPRHLVRRRGQEARLRCSPMKGHSHVYWYRQLPEEGLKFMVYLQKENIIDESGMPKERFSAEFPKEGPSILRIQQVVRGDSAAYFCASSQGNGLVPLHFGNGTRLTVT.